The 11 T cell receptor beta chains given below trace back to one sample, sequenced in a study of response to subunit inactivated influenza vaccine. Using its own MiXCR run on the RT-PCR reads, TCRdb lists one record per CDR3 protein. This sample carries a few hundred thousand distinct CDR3 sequences, less than 7.5% of them seen once, and the ten largest clones take under 15%. The material sequenced was PBMCs from blood, taken 23 months after vaccination. These receptors all come from a man aged 50-75 years who received an inactivated influenza vaccine.

This clonotype was detected ten times or more. V usage is TRBV20-1 and J usage is TRBJ1-1; D gene unclear. Germline-derived CDR1 and CDR2 are DFQATT and SNEGSKA (reference sequence). Trimming shortened V by 6 bases and J by 2 bases, and 13 bases separated the two germline ends. CDR3 size: 13 residues. In DNA form, the CDR3 reads TGCAGTGCACCCCCGACTGTAAACACTGAAGCTTTCTTT. As protein: CSAPPTVNTEAFF.

This chain uses TRBV14 with TRBJ1-1, with unresolved D. The CDR3 loop spans 13 amino acids. CDR1 SGHDN and CDR2 FVKESK come from the germline V gene. V shed 7 bases and J shed 0 bases, with 9 bases lying between them. The CDR3, as DNA: TGTGCCAGCAACCGGGAGTTGAACACTGAAGCTTTCTTT. As protein: CASNRELNTEAFF.

This clonotype came up a few times. This chain links TRBV30 with TRBJ2-7; D ambiguous. The CDR3 sequence is 12 residues long. CDR1 GTSNPN and CDR2 SVGIG come from the germline V gene (reference sequence). V was pared by 4 bases and J by 5 bases, with 12 bases between. CDR3 bases: TGTGCCTGGACGGGCGCTTTCCACGAGCAGTACTTC. It translates to CAWTGAFHEQYF.

This clonotype was observed at least ten times. V usage is TRBV5-6 and J usage is TRBJ2-2; D could derive from TRBD1 or TRBD2 (5 bases each). V lost 2 bases to trimming and J lost 6 bases, with 11 bases between them. CDR3 length: 14 residues. The germline CDR1 and CDR2 sequences are SGHDT and YYEEEE. The CDR3 spells CASSLMGVPGELFF. The DNA for the CDR3 is TGTGCCAGCAGCTTAATGGGGGTCCCCGGGGAGCTGTTTTTT.

The sample holds a few counts of this clonotype. The rearrangement uses TRBV15 and TRBJ2-7; D remains unclear. Germline lookup yields CDR1 LNHNV and CDR2 YYDKDF (reference sequence). The CDR3 extends over 16 amino acids. The V end lost 0 bases, the J end lost 2 bases, and 14 bases lay between the germline ends. CDR3 bases: TGTGCCACCAGCAGAGATTCATGGGGTACCGCCTACGAGCAGTACTTC. Protein sequence: CATSRDSWGTAYEQYF.

The chain combines TRBV3-1 with TRBJ2-1; D unclear. The germline V gene encodes CDR1 LGHDT and CDR2 YNNKEL (reference sequence). The CDR3 is made up of 15 amino acids. V was shortened by 1 base and J by 10 bases, with 17 bases between the two germline ends. CDR3 protein: CASSQGSLDATEQFF. For the CDR3, the DNA is TGTGCCAGCAGCCAAGGGAGCCTGGACGCTACGGAGCAGTTCTTC.

Ten or more counts support this clonotype. V usage is TRBV20-1 and J usage is TRBJ2-1; 8 bases align to TRBD2. The CDR3 has 14 residues. V lost 5 bases and J lost 0; bases outside the gene matches: 3. Germline CDR1 and CDR2: DFQATT and SNEGSKA (reference sequence). In nucleotides, the CDR3 is TGCAGTGCTCTGAGCGGGGGCTCCTACAATGAGCAGTTCTTC. It codes for CSALSGGSYNEQFF.

This clonotype was detected a few times. The chain has TRBV12-3 or TRBV12-4 and TRBJ2-1; 13 bases line up with TRBD2. This CDR3 has 16 amino acids. V lost 2 bases and J lost 8; bases outside the gene matches: 6. CDR3 protein: CASSLRTSGGWHEQFF. The CDR3 DNA is TGTGCCAGCAGTTTACGGACTAGCGGGGGCTGGCATGAGCAGTTCTTC.

This clonotype was recorded many times. The chain is built from TRBV5-1 and TRBJ2-3; TRBD1 matches at 10 bases. The CDR3 is made up of 14 amino acids. Germline assignment: CDR1 SGHRS and CDR2 YFSETQ. V shed 4 bases and J 5 bases; nucleotides not matched to a gene: 4. The CDR3: CASSPDRGGDTQYF. CDR3 bases: TGCGCCAGCAGCCCGGACAGGGGGGGAGATACGCAGTATTTT.

A few counts support this clonotype. The CDR3 sequence: CASSLGTSGNIQYF. CDR3 nucleotides: TGTGCCAGCAGCTTGGGGACTAGCGGAAACATTCAGTACTTC. The gene calls are TRBV5-5 and TRBJ2-4, with 10 bases fitting TRBD2. With V trimmed by 0 bases and J by 6 bases, 0 bases remained unmatched. In germline, CDR1 is SGHKS, CDR2 YYEKEE (reference sequence). This CDR3 region has 14 residues.

The chain carries TRBV4-3 and TRBJ2-7; D may be TRBD2 (5 bases). CDR3 size: 15 residues. The V end lost 0 bases, the J end lost 4 bases, and 13 bases lay between the germline ends. Germline CDR1 reads LGHNA; CDR2 reads YSLEER. Here the CDR3 reads CASSQDPKRWYEQYF. The CDR3 region has the DNA TGCGCCAGCAGCCAAGATCCGAAGCGGTGGTACGAGCAGTACTTC.